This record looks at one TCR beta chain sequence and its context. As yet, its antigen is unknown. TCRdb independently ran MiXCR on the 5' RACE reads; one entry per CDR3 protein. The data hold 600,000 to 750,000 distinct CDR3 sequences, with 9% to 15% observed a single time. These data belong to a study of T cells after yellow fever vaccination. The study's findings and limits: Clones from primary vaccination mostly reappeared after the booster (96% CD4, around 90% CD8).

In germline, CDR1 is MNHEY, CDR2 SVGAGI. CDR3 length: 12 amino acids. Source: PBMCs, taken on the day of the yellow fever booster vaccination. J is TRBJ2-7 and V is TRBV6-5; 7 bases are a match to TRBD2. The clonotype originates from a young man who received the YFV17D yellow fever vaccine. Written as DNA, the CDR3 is TGTGTCTCCGGGACTACTTACTACGAGCAGTACTTC. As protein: CVSGTTYYEQYF.